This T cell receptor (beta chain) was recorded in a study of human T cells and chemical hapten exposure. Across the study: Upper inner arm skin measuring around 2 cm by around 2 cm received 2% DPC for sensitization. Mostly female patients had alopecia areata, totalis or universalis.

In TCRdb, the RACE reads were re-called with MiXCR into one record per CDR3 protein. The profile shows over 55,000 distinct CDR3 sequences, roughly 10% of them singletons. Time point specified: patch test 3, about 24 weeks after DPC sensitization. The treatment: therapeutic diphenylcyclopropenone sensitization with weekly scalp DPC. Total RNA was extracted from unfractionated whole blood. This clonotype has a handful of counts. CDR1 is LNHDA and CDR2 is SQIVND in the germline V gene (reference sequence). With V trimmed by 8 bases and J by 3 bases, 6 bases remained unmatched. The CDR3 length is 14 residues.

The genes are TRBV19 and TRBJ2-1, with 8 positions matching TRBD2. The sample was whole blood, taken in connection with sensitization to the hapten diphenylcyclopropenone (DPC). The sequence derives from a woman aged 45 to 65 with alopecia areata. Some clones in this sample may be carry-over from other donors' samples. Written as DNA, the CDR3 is TGTGCCAGTGGACTAGCCCCCCTCTACAATGAGCAGTTCTTC. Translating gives CASGLAPLYNEQFF.